Presented here are 29 T cell receptor beta chains from one specimen sequenced in a study of OX40 agonist ivuxolimab in advanced cancers. Generated by immunoSEQ multiplex PCR, the TCRdb table keeps only in-frame clones and is missing some. The top ten clones hold around a quarter of a sample with nearly 80,000 clones, 84% of them seen once. The specimen was CD4+ or CD8+ T cells sorted from blood, collected in a trial of the OX40 agonist ivuxolimab. These receptor sequences come from an adult with an advanced solid tumor such as melanoma, head and neck, liver or kidney cancer.

The rearrangement links TRBV9 to TRBJ1-2; unclear D gene. The V gene lost 0 bases and the J gene lost 3 bases, with 9 bases spanning the gap. CDR1 and CDR2 (germline): SGDLS, YYNGEE. The CDR3 sequence is 14 residues long. The CDR3 sequence is CASSVERDYYGYTF. Here the CDR3 DNA reads TGTGCCAGCAGCGTAGAAAGGGATTACTATGGCTACACCTTC.

This chain uses TRBV19 with TRBJ1-1, with 8 bases fitting TRBD1. The J segment lost 0 bases and the V segment lost 5 bases, leaving 14 bases of the junction unmatched. This CDR3 region has 18 residues. Germline loops: CDR1 LNHDA, CDR2 SQIVND (reference sequence). CDR3 in DNA: TGTGCCAGTAGTCGAGGGGGAATACAGGGGGGTGTGAACACTGAAGCTTTCTTT. This sequence encodes CASSRGGIQGGVNTEAFF.

This chain connects TRBV23-1 to TRBJ2-5, with D possibly being TRBD1 (6 bases). TRBV23-1 belongs to the ORF category, with a function that is uncertain. V was shortened by 10 bases and J by 5 bases, with 11 bases between the two germline ends. The CDR3 extends over 11 amino acids. CDR3 loop: CANREKETQYF. CDR3 in DNA: TGCGCCAACAGGGAAAAGGAGACCCAGTACTTC.

J is TRBJ1-5 and V is TRBV5-5, with a weak D call TRBD1 (5 bases). This CDR3 spans 12 amino acids. The ends were cut back, 4 bases at V and 10 bases at J, with 12 bases in the middle. Germline-derived CDR1 and CDR2 are SGHKS and YYEKEE (reference sequence). CDR3 coding DNA: TGTGCCAGCAGCCGAGTGGGGCTCCCCCAGCATTTT. This codes for CASSRVGLPQHF. Drawing the rest from reference TRBV5-5 and TRBJ1-5, the complete variable domain is DAGVTQSPTHLIKTRGQQVTLRCSPISGHKSVSWYQQVLGQGPQFIFQYYEKEERGRGNFPDRFSARQFPNYSSELNVNALLLGDSALYLCASSRVGLPQHFGDGTRLSIL.

A single count supports this clone. The rearrangement uses TRBV5-1 and TRBJ1-1; no clear D. CDR1 and CDR2 from the germline V gene are SGHRS and YFSETQ. V lost 0 bases and J 2 bases, leaving 8 bases between the germline ends. There are 14 residues in the CDR3. The CDR3 is CASSLGGVNTEAFF. The CDR3 DNA sequence: TGCGCCAGCAGCTTGGGCGGGGTAAACACTGAAGCTTTCTTT.

V usage is TRBV6-5 and J usage is TRBJ1-1, with unresolved D. The CDR3 contains 13 residues. Trimming left V 5 bases short and J 1 base short, with 8 bases between. The germline gives CDR1 MNHEY, CDR2 SVGAGI. CDR3 coding DNA: TGTGCCAGCAGTAGGACGGGGAACACTGAAGCTTTCTTT. It translates to CASSRTGNTEAFF.

The chain recombines TRBV18 with TRBJ1-2; D is undetermined. Trimming shortened V by 1 base and J by 0 bases, and 15 bases separated the two germline ends. Germline V gives CDR1 KGHSH, CDR2 LQKENI. The CDR3 spans 17 residues. The CDR3 here is CASSPLVYADTNYGYTF. The CDR3 region has the DNA TGTGCCAGCTCACCACTTGTTTATGCAGACACTAACTATGGCTACACCTTC.

The table lists this clone with a few counts. CDR3: CASSAQVSNQPQHF. DNA of the CDR3: TGTGCCAGCAGCGCACAGGTTTCCAATCAGCCCCAGCATTTT. J is TRBJ1-5 and V is TRBV2, with D possibly matching TRBD1 (5 bases). CDR3 length equals 14 residues. The V and J ends lost 6 bases and 3 bases respectively, with 12 bases between them. The germline gives CDR1 SNHLY, CDR2 FYNNEI.

V usage is TRBV5-1 and J usage is TRBJ1-1, with no clear D. The CDR3 runs to 14 residues. V was shortened by 4 bases and J by 5 bases, with 15 bases between the two germline ends. Germline CDR1 SGHRS, CDR2 YFSETQ. The CDR3 spells CASSDPEGLTEAFF. The CDR3 DNA is TGCGCCAGCAGCGACCCCGAGGGCCTGACTGAAGCTTTCTTT. Combining the CDR3 with reference TRBV5-1 and TRBJ1-1 gives the whole variable domain KAGVTQTPRYLIKTRGQQVTLSCSPISGHRSVSWYQQTPGQGLQFLFEYFSETQRNKGNFPGRFSGRQFSNSRSEMNVSTLELGDSALYLCASSDPEGLTEAFFGQGTRLTVV.

The chain employs TRBV19 and TRBJ2-3; TRBD2 aligns across 14 bases. The junction had 2 bases not matched to a gene; V was cut back by 1 base and J by 5 bases. Germline V gives CDR1 LNHDA, CDR2 SQIVND (reference sequence). This CDR3 has 16 amino acids. The CDR3 DNA follows: TGTGCCAGTAGTATAGGGACTAGCGGGGGGAGAGATACGCAGTATTTT. Amino acid sequence: CASSIGTSGGRDTQYF. Combining the CDR3 with reference TRBV19 and TRBJ2-3 gives the whole variable domain DGGITQSPKYLFRKEGQNVTLSCEQNLNHDAMYWYRQDPGQGLRLIYYSQIVNDFQKGDIAEGYSVSREKKESFPLTVTSAQKNPTAFYLCASSIGTSGGRDTQYFGPGTRLTVL.

The chain has TRBV7-9 and TRBJ2-3; the D gene is possibly TRBD2 (5 bases). The germline V gene has CDR1 SEHNR and CDR2 FQNEAQ (reference sequence). This CDR3 comprises 14 residues. The germline V and J ends were trimmed by 5 bases and 3 bases, with 12 bases remaining between them. The CDR3 DNA reads as TGTGCCAGCAGCCACCCAAGGACTACAGATACGCAGTATTTT. It codes for CASSHPRTTDTQYF.

The sample holds a few counts of this clone. The chain carries TRBV5-8 and TRBJ2-7, with 9 bases matching TRBD2. The ends lost 0 bases at V and 0 bases at J; junction bases unmatched: 7. The CDR3 sequence is 17 residues long. Germline V gene data show CDR1 as SGHTS and CDR2 as YDEGEE. For the CDR3, the DNA is TGTGCCAGCAGCTTGGTCTTAGGACTAGCGTTCTCCTACGAGCAGTACTTC. Protein sequence: CASSLVLGLAFSYEQYF.

A remark on this clone: Sequence at one end of the junction differs from germline and may be a read error. The genes are TRBV5-1 and TRBJ2-7, with D tentatively TRBD1 (6 bases). The CDR3 consists of 13 residues. Germline V gives CDR1 SGHRS, CDR2 YFSETQ. DNA for the CDR3: TGCGCCAGCAGCCCATCTCCGACAGGTTTGTCCGACTTC. It specifies CASSPSPTGLSDF.

CDR3 coding DNA: TGTGCTAGTGGTTTTAGGATGAACACTGAAGCTTTCTTT. Translation gives CASGFRMNTEAFF. The chain uses TRBV12-5 and TRBJ1-1; unclear D gene. Looked up from germline, CDR1 is LGHNT and CDR2 is FRNRAP. The CDR3 runs to 13 residues. V dropped 3 bases and J dropped 0 bases, with 5 bases sitting between them. Full variable domain (remainder filled in from reference TRBV12-5 and TRBJ1-1): DARVTQTPRHKVTEMGQEVTMRCQPILGHNTVFWYRQTMMQGLELLAYFRNRAPLDDSGMPKDRFSAEMPDATLATLKIQPSEPRDSAVYFCASGFRMNTEAFFGQGTRLTVV.

A single count supports this clone. CDR3 in DNA: TGCGCCAGCAGCCAACCCCCGGGACAGGGTGTCGGGAACACTGAAGCTTTCTTT. Translated: CASSQPPGQGVGNTEAFF. This rearrangement joins TRBV4-1 to TRBJ1-1; the match to TRBD1 covers 9 bases. Per the germline V gene, CDR1 is MGHRA and CDR2 is YSYEKL. The CDR3 length is 18 residues. V was clipped by 2 bases and J by 1 base; unmatched bases: 11.

The chain is built from TRBV19 and TRBJ2-5; either TRBD1 or TRBD2 may fit D (5 bases each). Looked up from germline, CDR1 is LNHDA and CDR2 is SQIVND (reference sequence). This CDR3 is built from 15 residues. V was trimmed by 6 bases and J by 0 bases, leaving 14 bases between them. For the CDR3, the DNA is TGTGCCAGTAGCGGGACCTCGACGTACCAAGAGACCCAGTACTTC. It specifies CASSGTSTYQETQYF.

The V call is TRBV28, the J call TRBJ2-7; 9 positions agree with TRBD2. This CDR3 has 17 amino acids. The germline gives CDR1 MDHEN, CDR2 SYDVKM. Trimming removed 5 bases from V and 4 bases from J; junction bases left unmatched: 15. CDR3 coding DNA: TGTGCCAGCAGTCCAGCAGGTAGCGGGGGTGAGAGATACGAGCAGTACTTC. Encoded protein: CASSPAGSGGERYEQYF. Full variable domain (missing parts from reference TRBV28 and TRBJ2-7): DVKVTQSSRYLVKRTGEKVFLECVQDMDHENMFWYRQDPGLGLRLIYFSYDVKMKEKGDIPEGYSVSREKKERFSLILESASTNQTSMYLCASSPAGSGGERYEQYFGPGTRLTVT.

This chain links TRBV4-1 with TRBJ2-2; TRBD2 might be the D (6 bases). The CDR3 is 15 residues long. Deletions cut 4 bases from V and 0 bases from J, with 9 bases between. CDR1 and CDR2 from the germline V gene are MGHRA and YSYEKL. The CDR3 here is CASSRGDTNTGELFF. For the CDR3, the DNA is TGCGCCAGCAGCCGGGGGGATACGAACACCGGGGAGCTGTTTTTT.

V and J are TRBV25-1 and TRBJ1-6, with 8 bases identical to TRBD1. The CDR3 has 15 residues. Trimming cost V 6 bases and J 10 bases; bases outside gene matches: 11. Per the germline V gene, CDR1 is MGHDK and CDR2 is SYGVNS. CDR3 bases: TGTGCCAGCAGCGTCTCAGGGGGCGAAAGATCACCCCTCCACTTT. Its protein is CASSVSGGERSPLHF. Based on the CDR3 plus reference TRBV25-1 and TRBJ1-6, the full variable domain is EADIYQTPRYLVIGTGKKITLECSQTMGHDKMYWYQQDPGMELHLIHYSYGVNSTEKGDLSSESTVSRIRTEHFPLTLESARPSHTSQYLCASSVSGGERSPLHFGNGTRLTVT.

V usage is TRBV18 and J usage is TRBJ2-5; a possible D gene is TRBD2 (6 bases). The CDR3 spans 16 residues. Trimming removed 0 bases from V and 5 bases from J, with 16 bases in between. Germline lookup yields CDR1 KGHSH and CDR2 LQKENI. The CDR3 DNA follows: TGTGCCAGCTCACCACCGGGGGGACTCGAGGGGGAGACCCAGTACTTC. It codes for CASSPPGGLEGETQYF.

The rearrangement joins TRBV4-1 to TRBJ2-5, with 7 bases matching TRBD2. The CDR3 has 15 residues. With 0 bases clipped from V and 5 bases from J, the junction kept 6 bases outside the gene matches. Germline V gives CDR1 MGHRA, CDR2 YSYEKL. The CDR3 DNA sequence: TGCGCCAGCAGCCAAGAGCCGGGACTATCCGAGACCCAGTACTTC. Its protein product is CASSQEPGLSETQYF.

The chain is built from TRBV5-1 and TRBJ2-7; TRBD2 matches 9 bases. Trimming at V came to 4 bases and at J to 6 bases, leaving 11 bases not matched to a gene. The CDR3 extends over 15 amino acids. The germline V gene has CDR1 SGHRS and CDR2 YFSETQ. The DNA of the CDR3 is TGCGCCAGCAGCAAAGCTTTAGCGGGAGAGGGCGAGCAGTACTTC. Its translation is CASSKALAGEGEQYF.

The rearrangement links TRBV7-2 to TRBJ1-1, with a weak D call TRBD1 (5 bases). This CDR3 is 14 amino acids long. Germline CDR1 reads SGHTA; CDR2 reads FQGNSA. V lost 0 bases and J lost 1, with 6 bases in between. The CDR3 spells CASSLAGGNTEAFF. CDR3 nucleotide sequence: TGTGCCAGCAGCTTAGCGGGGGGGAACACTGAAGCTTTCTTT.

J is TRBJ2-5 and V is TRBV11-2; D remains ambiguous. The J call may be mistaken, given a closer DNA end match to TRBJ2-7. The CDR3 consists of 14 residues. Germline-derived CDR1 and CDR2 are SGHAT and FQNNGV. CDR3 sequence (DNA): TGTGCCAGCAGCGAACGACACCCGGAACACGAGCAGTACTTC. This codes for CASSERHPEHEQYF.

The chain joins TRBV9 to TRBJ2-1; D unclear. The CDR3 has 15 residues. V was clipped by 3 bases and J by 3 bases, with 13 bases between them. Germline values: CDR1 SGDLS, CDR2 YYNGEE. The CDR3 here is CASSAITEIYNEQFF. CDR3 bases: TGTGCCAGCAGCGCAATCACAGAGATCTACAATGAGCAGTTCTTC.

The rearrangement uses TRBV9 and TRBJ2-2, with a tentative D call TRBD1 (5 bases). The CDR3 is 13 amino acids. V lost 1 base to trimming and J lost 6 bases, with 7 bases between them. Per the germline V gene, CDR1 is SGDLS and CDR2 is YYNGEE. The CDR3 DNA reads TGTGCCAGCAGCGTATCAGGGCCCGGGGAGCTGTTTTTT. As protein: CASSVSGPGELFF.

V gene TRBV7-9 combines with J gene TRBJ2-2; D is tentatively TRBD1 or TRBD2 (5 bases each). CDR3 length equals 14 residues. In germline, CDR1 is SEHNR, CDR2 FQNEAQ (reference sequence). Trimming shortened V by 3 bases and J by 1 base, and 6 bases separated the two germline ends. DNA of the CDR3: TGTGCCAGCAGCTTTGGGGGGAACACCGGGGAGCTGTTTTTT. It codes for CASSFGGNTGELFF.

The V gene is TRBV5-1, the J gene TRBJ2-7; TRBD1 is a possible D gene (6 bases). There are 15 residues in the CDR3. Germline V gene sequence: CDR1 SGHRS, CDR2 YFSETQ. V was cut by 5 bases and J by 6 bases, with 21 bases left in between. CDR3 DNA sequence: TGCGCCAGCAGTCAAACAGGGACAAGGACAACCGAGCAGTACTTC. Its protein is CASSQTGTRTTEQYF.

The chain employs TRBV4-2 and TRBJ2-5, with 10 bases identical to TRBD2. This CDR3 spans 16 amino acids. The junction had 6 bases not matched to a gene; V was cut back by 1 base and J by 4 bases. Germline loops: CDR1 LGHNA, CDR2 YNFKEQ. CDR3 nucleotides: TGTGCCAGCAGCCAAGTTACTAGCGGGGCGGGAGAGACCCAGTACTTC. This encodes CASSQVTSGAGETQYF.